This T cell receptor beta chain was sequenced in a study of T cell clones after liver transplantation. Study-wide background: Pre-transplant mixed lymphocyte reactions yielded third-party-reactive TCRbeta sequences as comparators for graft-donor-reactive sequences. General study findings and limits: Rather than being deleted, graft donor-reactive T cells may have moved into the graft.

Assay: immunoSEQ multiplex PCR; the TCRdb copy retains only in-frame clones and omits some. The data show about 74,000 clones, with about 80% seen just once and about 0.63% held by the top ten. About this clone: Antigen unknown.

Unstimulated PBMCs were sorted into CD3+CD4+ and CD3+CD8+ populations. Sample: CD4+ T cells from blood, taken before liver transplant. The receptor was derived from a human donor who received a liver transplant.

The CDR3 here is CASKTGSAGRGWTEETQYF. The CDR3 bases are TGTGCCAGCAAAACCGGGTCGGCAGGGCGAGGATGGACTGAAGAGACCCAGTACTTC. V is TRBV28 and J is TRBJ2-5; D is tentatively TRBD1 or TRBD2 (5 bases each). From germline, CDR1 is MDHEN and CDR2 SYDVKM. The CDR3 is made up of 19 amino acids. Trimming shortened V by 7 bases and J by 3 bases, and 30 bases separated the two germline ends. Combining the CDR3 with reference TRBV28 and TRBJ2-5 gives the whole variable domain DVKVTQSSRYLVKRTGEKVFLECVQDMDHENMFWYRQDPGLGLRLIYFSYDVKMKEKGDIPEGYSVSREKKERFSLILESASTNQTSMYLCASKTGSAGRGWTEETQYFGPGTRLLVL.